The 21 T cell receptor beta chains presented below share a single source sample, sequenced in a study of T cell changes during pregnancy in multiple sclerosis (dated by TCRdb to about 2019). The protocol used for the library was the immunoSEQ multiplex PCR assay. In its TCRdb copy, this immuneACCESS table keeps in-frame sequences only and misses some clones. Where compared with another copy, unresolved V genes explain less than half of these, and the others have no known cause. The sample table shows approximately 100,000 clones, and around nine tenths are seen once. The ten largest account for approximately 1.2% of the sample. The sequenced sample was peripheral blood, obtained in the second trimester of pregnancy. The receptor source for this set is a female donor with multiple sclerosis, enrolled in a pregnancy study.

In this sample, this clone turned up once. The chain carries TRBV5-4 and TRBJ2-1; TRBD2 matches at 10 bases. Per germline, CDR1 SGHNT and CDR2 YYREEE (reference sequence). The CDR3 is made up of 19 amino acids. With 5 bases clipped from V and 0 bases from J, the junction kept 14 bases outside the gene matches. CDR3 DNA sequence: TGTGCCAGCAGAGCCGGGACTAGCGCCCCTGGGAGCTCCTACAATGAGCAGTTCTTC. It translates to CASRAGTSAPGSSYNEQFF.

The CDR3 bases are TGTGCCAGCAGCCCGGGGATGAACACTGAAGCTTTCTTT. This translates into CASSPGMNTEAFF. The chain recombines TRBV5-5 with TRBJ1-1; no firm D call. V shed 4 bases and J shed 0 bases, with 7 bases lying between them. The CDR3 is made up of 13 amino acids. The germline gives CDR1 SGHKS, CDR2 YYEKEE (reference sequence).

This clone was picked up one time. The V and J genes are TRBV7-3 and TRBJ2-3, with D possibly matching TRBD1 (7 bases). Per the germline V gene, CDR1 is SGHTA and CDR2 is FQGTGA. Trimming took 5 bases from V and 6 from J, leaving 18 bases between them. CDR3 length equals 15 residues. The CDR3 DNA sequence: TGTGCCAGCAGCCGCCAGGGGGGTTCCAGCGATACGCAGTATTTT. Translating gives CASSRQGGSSDTQYF.

V is TRBV10-3 and J is TRBJ1-1, with D perhaps matching TRBD1 (6 bases). In germline, CDR1 is ENHRY, CDR2 SYGVKD. The CDR3 consists of 16 residues. V was cut by 5 bases and J by 0 bases, with 16 bases left in between. The CDR3 nucleotides read TGTGCCATCAGTAGGGAGGGGGGCTCCATGAACACTGAAGCTTTCTTT. Encoded protein: CAISREGGSMNTEAFF.

In this sample, this clone turned up once. The rearrangement links TRBV6-5 to TRBJ1-1; D remains unclear. The germline gives CDR1 MNHEY, CDR2 SVGAGI. With 6 bases removed from V and 11 bases from J, the gap between germline ends came to 13 bases. The CDR3 extends over 11 amino acids. CDR3 nucleotide sequence: TGTGCCAGCAGCAAGGCGAAGCGGGCTTTCTTT. Amino acids: CASSKAKRAFF.

V is TRBV6-5 and J is TRBJ2-6, with D unclear. Deletions cut 6 bases from V and 0 bases from J, with 6 bases between. Germline values: CDR1 MNHEY, CDR2 SVGAGI. This CDR3 spans 14 amino acids. The CDR3 DNA reads TGTGCCAGCAGCGAGGCCTCTGGGGCCAACGTCCTGACTTTC. It encodes CASSEASGANVLTF.

The chain links TRBV7-3 to TRBJ2-2, with D maybe TRBD1 (6 bases). Deletions cut 5 bases from V and 2 bases from J, with 15 bases between. Germline V gene lookup returns CDR1 SGHTA and CDR2 FQGTGA. CDR3 size: 16 residues. The CDR3 DNA is TGTGCCAGCAGCCCGACCGGGACACTTAACACCGGGGAGCTGTTTTTT. This encodes CASSPTGTLNTGELFF.

CDR3: CASSSFGDNYGYTF. CDR3 nucleotide sequence: TGTGCCAGCAGCTCGTTCGGGGATAACTATGGCTACACCTTC. This rearrangement joins TRBV27 to TRBJ1-2; D is unclear. Germline-derived CDR1 and CDR2 are MNHEY and SMNVEV (reference sequence). With 6 bases removed from V and 1 base from J, the gap between germline ends came to 12 bases. The CDR3 contains 14 residues.

V usage is TRBV6-1 and J usage is TRBJ1-1, with D tentatively TRBD1 (6 bases). The V and J ends lost 2 bases and 12 bases respectively, with 13 bases between them. This CDR3 comprises 12 residues. Germline lookup yields CDR1 MNHNS and CDR2 SASEGT. DNA for the CDR3: TGTGCCAGCAGTGAAACAGGGACTATAACTTTCTTT. Translation: CASSETGTITFF.

This sequence joins TRBV15 and TRBJ2-7, with TRBD2 matching over 8 bases. With V trimmed by 0 bases and J by 0 bases, 16 bases remained unmatched. The CDR3 runs 20 residues. CDR1 is LNHNV, CDR2 YYDKDF, per germline (reference sequence). The CDR3 DNA is TGTGCCACCAGCAGAGATCGGGGTACCAGCGGGGGCCTTTACTCCTACGAGCAGTACTTC. Its translation is CATSRDRGTSGGLYSYEQYF.

The chain has TRBV19 and TRBJ2-7; 7 nucleotides match TRBD2. Germline CDR1 is LNHDA and CDR2 is SQIVND (reference sequence). This CDR3 comprises 15 residues. Trimming at V came to 2 bases and at J to 3 bases, leaving 7 bases not matched to a gene. This CDR3 reads CASSIRRGSNYEQYF. CDR3 DNA sequence: TGTGCCAGTAGTATAAGGCGCGGGAGTAACTACGAGCAGTACTTC.

The chain employs TRBV9 and TRBJ1-2, with 8 bases fitting TRBD1. After removal of 6 bases from V and 8 bases from J, the junction contained 9 bases not matched to a gene. The germline V gene has CDR1 SGDLS and CDR2 YYNGEE. The CDR3 contains 13 residues. This CDR3 is CASTTAGGGGYTF. The CDR3 nucleotides are TGTGCCAGCACCACAGCAGGGGGCGGGGGCTACACCTTC.

This chain connects TRBV11-2 to TRBJ2-7; D possibly corresponds to TRBD2 (6 bases). The CDR3 sequence is 14 residues long. Trimming pared 1 base from V and 3 bases from J, leaving 10 bases between. Germline V gives CDR1 SGHAT, CDR2 FQNNGV. CDR3 coding DNA: TGTGCCAGCAGCTTAGGCCCGGGGGACTACGAGCAGTACTTC. This encodes CASSLGPGDYEQYF. Filled out from reference TRBV11-2 and TRBJ2-7, the complete variable domain reads EAGVAQSPRYKIIEKRQSVAFWCNPISGHATLYWYQQILGQGPKLLIQFQNNGVVDDSQLPKDRFSAERLKGVDSTLKIQPAKLEDSAVYLCASSLGPGDYEQYFGPGTRLTVT.

The rearrangement uses TRBV19 and TRBJ1-2; D perhaps matches TRBD1 (6 bases). This CDR3 is 15 amino acids long. CDR1 is LNHDA and CDR2 is SQIVND in the germline V gene (reference sequence). The V end was cut by 7 bases, the J end by 5 bases, with 20 bases between. The CDR3: CASNQARGIRYGYTF. For the CDR3, the DNA is TGTGCCAGTAATCAGGCCAGGGGTATTAGATATGGCTACACCTTC.

As for this clone: Mismatch with germline at one junction end may stem from a read error. This sequence joins TRBV7-2 and TRBJ2-1; 12 bases align to TRBD2. Germline-derived CDR1 and CDR2 are SGHTA and FQGNSA. CDR3 size: 14 residues. The CDR3 sequence: CASSLAGGRDEQFF. Here the CDR3 DNA reads TGTGCCAGCAGCCTAGCGGGGGGGCGCGATGAGCAGTTCTTC. The complete variable domain, with remaining parts taken from reference TRBV7-2 and TRBJ2-1, reads GAGVSQSPSNKVTEKGKDVELRCDPISGHTALYWYRQSLGQGLEFLIYFQGNSAPDKSGLPSDRFSAERTGGSVSTLTIQRTQQEDSAVYLCASSLAGGRDEQFFGPGTRLTVL.

V usage is TRBV5-8 and J usage is TRBJ2-2, with D unclear. Trimming removed 5 bases at V and 1 base at J, with 6 bases between. The CDR3 is 13 residues long. The germline CDR1 and CDR2 sequences are SGHTS and YDEGEE. The CDR3 sequence is CASSRENTGELFF. For the CDR3, the DNA is TGTGCCAGCAGTAGAGAGAACACCGGGGAGCTGTTTTTT.

The rearrangement links TRBV7-6 to TRBJ1-1, with 7 positions matching TRBD1. The CDR3 is made up of 15 amino acids. CDR1 SGHVS and CDR2 FNYEAQ come from the germline V gene. Unmatched junction bases numbered 7, after V lost 5 bases and J lost 1 base. CDR3 region: CASSPIGQANTEAFF. CDR3 coding DNA: TGTGCCAGCAGCCCTATTGGACAGGCGAACACTGAAGCTTTCTTT.

The chain couples TRBV19 to TRBJ1-3; tentatively, D is TRBD1 (6 bases). Germline V lookup: CDR1 LNHDA, CDR2 SQIVND (reference sequence). This CDR3 has 15 amino acids. Trimming pared 5 bases from V and 0 bases from J, leaving 11 bases between. CDR3 amino acids: CASSSQGSSGNTIYF. The CDR3, as DNA: TGTGCCAGTAGTTCCCAGGGGAGCTCTGGAAACACCATATATTTT.

This clone was seen only once. The gene calls are TRBV7-3 and TRBJ2-1; TRBD2 matches at 9 bases. This CDR3 is 18 amino acids long. V dropped 2 bases and J dropped 4; count of bases not matched to a gene: 12. From germline, CDR1 is SGHTA and CDR2 FQGTGA. CDR3 region: CASSLGSGGTYGYNEQFF. CDR3 in DNA: TGTGCCAGCAGCTTAGGCAGCGGGGGGACGTACGGGTACAATGAGCAGTTCTTC.

The V gene is TRBV18, the J gene TRBJ2-7; D perhaps matches TRBD2 (6 bases). V lost 4 bases and J lost 3, with 13 bases in between. The CDR3 has 14 amino acids. Germline V lookup: CDR1 KGHSH, CDR2 LQKENI. The CDR3: CASSRTNEFYEQYF. CDR3 nucleotides: TGTGCCAGCTCACGGACTAACGAATTCTACGAGCAGTACTTC.

This chain links TRBV20-1 with TRBJ2-7, with D perhaps TRBD2 (5 bases). The V gene's germline CDR1 is DFQATT and CDR2 SNEGSKA (reference sequence). Trimming removed 2 bases from V and 7 bases from J, with 6 bases in between. The CDR3 is 10 amino acids. CDR3 bases: TGCAGTGCTAGACGGGAAGAGCAGTACTTC. This codes for CSARREEQYF.